This T cell receptor (beta chain) was captured in a study of vaccination and CD4 T cells after COVID-19. Study-level background: Stimulation used overlapping spike peptides from SARS-CoV-2, HCoV-NL63, HCoV-OC43 and HCoV-229E.

About this clonotype itself: Its antigen is not known.

Treatment here: roughly ten-day PBMC culture with coronavirus spike peptide pools or control peptides (ViraFEST assay). CD4+ T cells that had been cultured provided DNA sequenced with the Oncomine TCR Beta short-read assay. One entry per CDR3 protein results from TCRdb running MiXCR on the PCR reads. The repertoire holds over 10,000 distinct CDR3 sequences, about 72% seen once, with 20% to 25% in the top ten. The CDR3 contains 12 residues. Trimming took 2 bases from V and 3 from J, leaving 5 bases between them. Germline CDR1 and CDR2: DFQATT and SNEGSKA (reference sequence). V gene TRBV20-1 combines with J gene TRBJ1-5; D call uncertain. The sequence was obtained from a human donor who had recovered from COVID-19. The sequenced sample consisted of CD4+ T cells from blood, cultured in vitro. CDR3 bases: TGCAGTGCTAGATCCCCCAATCAGCCCCAGCATTTT. Translated: CSARSPNQPQHF.